One sample yielded the 30 T cell receptor beta chains listed below, sequenced in a study of CD8+CD57+ T cells in acquired aplastic anemia. Patients included in sequencing had previously demonstrated CD8+CD57+ cell expansion by flow cytometry. Genomic DNA provided the template from which TCR beta VDJ and CDR3 profiles were obtained. One entry per CDR3 protein results from TCRdb running MiXCR on the reads. Of about 180,000 distinct CDR3 sequences in the sample, roughly 48% were seen once. The source material was sorted CD4+, CD8+, or CD8+CD57+ T cells (not recorded which) from PBMCs. The receptors were gathered from a human donor with aplastic anemia.

Concerning this clonotype itself: This CDR3 fails to terminate in the conserved phenylalanine or tryptophan, so it likely reflects a read error. It is unclear where the CDR3 begins or ends on the DNA, so no DNA is shown, and the CDR3 is as TCRdb lists it. The chain is built from TRBV10-3 and TRBJ2-6; the D segment call TRBD1 is taken from the table without a DNA check. Including both end residues, the CDR3 is 8 amino acids long. CDR1 ENHRY and CDR2 SYGVKD come from the germline V gene. This CDR3 is CAISPLGQ.

The chain couples TRBV20-1 to TRBJ2-7; TRBD2 matches at 14 bases. Losses at the gene ends were 1 base for V and 12 bases for J; bases not matched to a gene: 2. The CDR3 runs 12 residues. CDR1 DFQATT and CDR2 SNEGSKA come from the germline V gene (reference sequence). CDR3 sequence reads: CSARGLAGGPYF. CDR3 sequence (DNA): TGCAGTGCTAGAGGACTAGCGGGGGGGCCGTACTTC.

The chain couples TRBV7-3 to TRBJ1-6; TRBD1 agrees at 12 bases. The CDR3 totals 17 residues. Unmatched junction bases numbered 9, after V lost 5 bases and J lost 7 bases. Germline V lookup: CDR1 SGHTA, CDR2 FQGTGA. The CDR3 DNA reads as TGTGCCAGCAGCGATGCCGGGACAGGGGGCTCGAATTCACCCCTCCACTTT. Residues: CASSDAGTGGSNSPLHF.

The chain carries TRBV19 and TRBJ2-7; tentatively, D is TRBD2 (6 bases). Per germline, CDR1 LNHDA and CDR2 SQIVND (reference sequence). This CDR3 is built from 13 residues. V gave up 4 bases and J gave up 4 bases, with 11 bases separating them. For the CDR3, the DNA is TGTGCCAGTAGTAGGGGACTTTCTTACGAGCAGTACTTC. This codes for CASSRGLSYEQYF.

The chain carries TRBV20-1 and TRBJ1-1, with D unclear. The CDR3 extends over 11 amino acids. Germline loops: CDR1 DFQATT, CDR2 SNEGSKA (reference sequence). CDR3 sequence reads: CSQLGNTEAFF. The CDR3 DNA follows: TGCAGCCAGCTAGGGAACACTGAAGCTTTCTTT.

Worth noting for this clonotype: Because the CDR3 is missing its conserved closing phenylalanine or tryptophan, this is likely a read error. The chain carries TRBV7-9 and TRBJ1-2; 7 bases align to TRBD1. The J segment lost 5 bases and the V segment lost 6 bases, leaving 9 bases of the junction unmatched. Per the germline V gene, CDR1 is SEHNR and CDR2 is FQNEAQ (reference sequence). This CDR3 comprises 14 residues. DNA for the CDR3: TGTGCCAGCAGACCGACAGGGTCTGAGTATGGCTACACCTTG. Translation: CASRPTGSEYGYTL.

The chain couples TRBV5-5 to TRBJ2-3, with D uncertain. Trimming stripped 7 bases from V and 2 bases from J, with 5 bases between. Germline CDR1 SGHKS, CDR2 YYEKEE (reference sequence). CDR3 size: 11 residues. CDR3 bases: TGTGCCAGCGGGAACACAGATACGCAGTATTTT. Translation gives CASGNTDTQYF.

The chain couples TRBV5-1 to TRBJ2-2; the match to TRBD1 covers 8 bases. The CDR3 length is 17 residues. J was trimmed by 0 bases and V by 4 bases; bases with no gene match: 8. Germline V gene sequence: CDR1 SGHRS, CDR2 YFSETQ. CDR3 amino acids: CASSPPNRGANTGELFF. The CDR3 DNA reads TGCGCCAGCAGCCCGCCGAACAGGGGGGCGAACACCGGGGAGCTGTTTTTT.

Of note for this clonotype: Since a much larger clone is just one base distant, this may be a read error. The chain employs TRBV3-1 and TRBJ1-6; D unclear. This CDR3 has 12 residues. Germline CDR1 is LGHDT and CDR2 is YNNKEL (reference sequence). The CDR3 sequence is CASSQANSPPHF. The CDR3 DNA is TGTGCCAGCAGCCAAGCGAATTCACCCCCCCACTTT.

There are many counts of this clonotype. This chain links TRBV12-3 or TRBV12-4 with TRBJ1-2; 10 nucleotides match TRBD1. The CDR3 covers 16 residues. V shed 2 bases, J shed 5 bases, and the junction held 8 bases outside the gene matches. The CDR3 DNA follows: TGTGCCAGCAGTTTACCCCGGGACAGGGGTTATTATGGCTACACCTTC. The encoded protein is CASSLPRDRGYYGYTF.

V gene TRBV7-9 combines with J gene TRBJ2-7, with D hard to call. The V and J ends lost 3 bases and 7 bases respectively, with 13 bases between them. The germline gives CDR1 SEHNR, CDR2 FQNEAQ (reference sequence). The CDR3 has 13 amino acids. The CDR3 spells CASSLMVMREQYF. The DNA of the CDR3 is TGTGCCAGCAGCTTGATGGTCATGCGAGAGCAGTACTTC.

This clonotype was counted at least ten times. The chain uses TRBV6-4 and TRBJ1-5, with D unresolved. The CDR3 sequence is 14 residues long. Looked up from germline, CDR1 is MRHNA and CDR2 is SNTAGT. V gave up 5 bases and J gave up 2 bases, with 10 bases separating them. CDR3 bases: TGTGCCAGCAGTTTAACAGCGGGCAATCAGCCCCAGCATTTT. Its protein is CASSLTAGNQPQHF.

This clonotype was detected only a few times. A much larger clone differs by one base, so this may be a read error. The gene calls are TRBV14 and TRBJ2-5; D unclear. The germline gives CDR1 SGHDN, CDR2 FVKESK. This CDR3 comprises 12 residues. The CDR3 region is CACSQVLETQYF. CDR3 in DNA: TGTGCCTGCAGCCAAGTCTTGGAGACCCAGTACTTC.

In the case of this clonotype: Being one base from a much bigger clone, this may be a read error. The chain employs TRBV6-1 and TRBJ1-2; unclear D gene. The CDR3 has 12 amino acids. Per the germline V gene, CDR1 is MNHNS and CDR2 is SASEGT. In DNA, the CDR3 is TGTGCCAGCAGCAATGAAATATATGGCTGCACCTTC. It yields the protein CASSNEIYGCTF.

The table lists this clonotype with a count of one. This sequence joins TRBV4-2 and TRBJ2-6; tentatively, D is TRBD1 (5 bases). The ends were cut back, 1 base at V and 3 bases at J, with 13 bases in the middle. This CDR3 region has 17 residues. Per the germline V gene, CDR1 is LGHNA and CDR2 is YNFKEQ. CDR3 sequence reads: CASSQGQAGLGANVLTF. The CDR3 nucleotides are TGTGCCAGCAGCCAAGGTCAAGCAGGGCTTGGGGCCAACGTCCTGACTTTC.

This clonotype was recorded many times. The genes are TRBV9 and TRBJ1-3; D unclear. V shed 3 bases and J shed 4 bases, with 8 bases lying between them. Germline lookup yields CDR1 SGDLS and CDR2 YYNGEE. This CDR3 comprises 13 residues. The CDR3 reads CASSAVTGNTIYF. CDR3 DNA sequence: TGTGCCAGCAGCGCCGTGACAGGAAACACCATATATTTT.

The V gene is TRBV7-9, the J gene TRBJ2-7, with TRBD2 identical over 10 bases. The end of the DNA fits TRBJ2-5 better, so the J call may be wrong. CDR1 SEHNR and CDR2 FQNEAQ come from the germline V gene (reference sequence). There are 15 residues in the CDR3. CDR3: CASSVGLAGVETQYF. The CDR3 bases are TGTGCCAGCAGCGTCGGGCTAGCGGGAGTAGAGACCCAGTACTTC.

This clonotype was picked up many times. The V gene is TRBV12-3 or TRBV12-4, the J gene TRBJ2-1; TRBD1 matches at 7 bases. The CDR3 is made up of 13 amino acids. V lost 3 bases and J lost 10; bases outside the gene matches: 6. The DNA for the CDR3 is TGTGCCAGCAGTTTTCGTGAACAGGGGGAGCAGTTCTTC. Translation: CASSFREQGEQFF.

This clonotype was counted between two and nine times. The rearrangement links TRBV10-3 to TRBJ1-6; the match to TRBD1 covers 11 bases. The length of the CDR3 is 14 residues. The germline gives CDR1 ENHRY, CDR2 SYGVKD. V shed 6 bases, J shed 8 bases, and the junction held 3 bases outside the gene matches. As DNA, the CDR3 is TGTGCCATCAGCCGGGGACAGGGGGATTCACCCCTCCACTTT. Translation gives CAISRGQGDSPLHF.

In this sample, this clonotype turned up many times. V and J are TRBV6-1 and TRBJ2-3; 9 bases align to TRBD1. The V gene end was trimmed by 5 bases and the J gene end by 4 bases; junction bases not matched to a gene: 4. The CDR3 is 14 amino acids. Germline V CDR1 and CDR2: MNHNS, SASEGT. The CDR3 spells CASSRDRDPDTQYF. CDR3 coding DNA: TGTGCCAGCAGTCGGGACAGGGATCCAGATACGCAGTATTTT.

As to this clonotype: The junction differs from germline at one of its ends, possibly a read error. The CDR3 region is CSAPDRFYGYTF. The CDR3 DNA sequence: TGCAGTGCTCCCGACAGGTTCTATGGCTACACCTTT. J is TRBJ1-2 and V is TRBV20-1; possibly TRBD1 for D (6 bases). Germline-derived CDR1 and CDR2 are DFQATT and SNEGSKA (reference sequence). This CDR3 spans 12 amino acids.

This clonotype has ten or more counts. The chain has TRBV7-6 and TRBJ2-1, with D possibly matching TRBD2 (6 bases). The CDR3 covers 13 residues. V shed 1 base and J shed 9 bases, with 10 bases lying between them. Looked up from germline, CDR1 is SGHVS and CDR2 is FNYEAQ. The CDR3 DNA reads as TGTGCCAGCAGCTTAGATGGTAGCGGTGAGCAGTTCTTC. Encoded protein: CASSLDGSGEQFF.

The rearrangement links TRBV2 to TRBJ2-1; D call uncertain. The CDR3 spans 12 residues. Trimming left V 0 bases short and J 8 bases short, with 5 bases between. Germline V CDR1 and CDR2: SNHLY, FYNNEI. Here the CDR3 reads CASSEARHEQFF. The CDR3 DNA follows: TGTGCCAGCAGTGAAGCGCGACATGAGCAGTTCTTC.

The genes are TRBV9 and TRBJ1-2; perhaps TRBD1 as D (5 bases). Germline-derived CDR1 and CDR2 are SGDLS and YYNGEE. V gave up 4 bases and J gave up 5 bases, with 12 bases separating them. This CDR3 is 13 amino acids long. CDR3 in amino acids: CASSPRGVYGYTF. The DNA for the CDR3 is TGTGCCAGCAGCCCCCGGGGGGTGTATGGCTACACCTTC.

J is TRBJ2-1 and V is TRBV11-1; D unclear. Trimming removed 1 base at V and 1 base at J, with 5 bases between. Per the germline V gene, CDR1 is SGHAT and CDR2 is FQDESV (reference sequence). The CDR3 is made up of 14 amino acids. The CDR3 DNA reads TGTGCCAGCAGCTTAGACGGGTCCTACAATGAGCAGTTCTTC. This translates into CASSLDGSYNEQFF.

This chain connects TRBV11-1 to TRBJ2-1; TRBD2 aligns across 8 bases. CDR1 is SGHAT and CDR2 is FQDESV in the germline V gene (reference sequence). The junction had 8 bases not matched to a gene; V was cut back by 1 base and J by 12 bases. The CDR3 contains 14 residues. The CDR3 reads CASSLEGLGVAQFF. The DNA for the CDR3 is TGTGCCAGCAGCTTAGAGGGACTAGGGGTTGCGCAGTTCTTC.

The table lists this clonotype with many counts. The gene calls are TRBV3-1 and TRBJ2-5; TRBD2 agrees at 8 bases. The J segment lost 5 bases and the V segment lost 1 base, leaving 6 bases of the junction unmatched. The CDR3 covers 15 residues. Germline CDR1 and CDR2: LGHDT and YNNKEL (reference sequence). CDR3 amino acids: CASSQVGGARETQYF. Written as DNA, the CDR3 is TGTGCCAGCAGCCAAGTCGGGGGGGCGCGGGAGACCCAGTACTTC.

J is TRBJ2-3 and V is TRBV7-9; perhaps TRBD2 as D (5 bases). CDR3 length: 13 residues. Trimming left V 11 bases short and J 2 bases short, with 14 bases between. CDR1 is SEHNR, CDR2 FQNEAQ, per germline (reference sequence). Here the CDR3 DNA reads TGTGCCTCGGACTGGGCCCCCACAGATACGCAGTATTTT. Its translation: CASDWAPTDTQYF.

The chain links TRBV11-2 to TRBJ2-4; 7 bases map to TRBD2. The CDR3 has 15 amino acids. The V gene end was trimmed by 1 base and the J gene end by 5 bases; junction bases not matched to a gene: 5. Germline CDR1 reads SGHAT; CDR2 reads FQNNGV. The CDR3 DNA sequence: TGTGCCAGCAGCTTAGTGGCTAGCGGCGAAAACATTCAGTACTTC. As protein: CASSLVASGENIQYF.

This clonotype was seen at least ten times. This rearrangement joins TRBV29-1 to TRBJ1-1; TRBD1 matches 7 bases. Looked up from germline, CDR1 is SQVTM and CDR2 is ANQGSEA. This CDR3 spans 16 amino acids. V gave up 4 bases and J gave up 4 bases; unmatched junction bases: 15. The DNA of the CDR3 is TGCAGCGTTGGGCCCGGTCAGGGGGGAAGGGGCACTGAAGCTTTCTTT. Protein: CSVGPGQGGRGTEAFF. The full variable domain, with the rest looked up from reference TRBV29-1 and TRBJ1-1, is SAVISQKPSRDICQRGTSLTIQCQVDSQVTMMFWYRQQPGQSLTLIATANQGSEATYESGFVIDKFPISRPNLTFSTLTVSNMSPEDSSIYLCSVGPGQGGRGTEAFFGQGTRLTVV.